This T cell receptor (beta chain) was profiled in a study of T-cell reconstitution after alpha-beta-depleted transplantation in children. The authors prepared the TCRbeta library with unique molecular identifiers. TCRdb ran MiXCR on the PCR reads and lists one entry per CDR3 protein. The repertoire includes almost 500,000 distinct CDR3 sequences, roughly an eighth of them detected once, and under 7% sits in the top ten. Deletions cut 3 bases from V and 7 bases from J, with 13 bases between. The V gene's germline CDR1 is GTSNPN and CDR2 SVGIG (reference sequence). The CDR3 covers 14 residues. This sequence originates from a human donor who donated a stem cell graft to a child with combined immunodeficiency. The chain has TRBV30 and TRBJ1-6, with D unresolved. This sample comprised PBMCs from the stem cell graft donor, obtained from the stem cell graft. The DNA for the CDR3 is TGTGCCTGGAGCCGGGAGGGAAGAAATTCACCCCTCCACTTT. It yields the protein CAWSREGRNSPLHF.